This T cell receptor (beta chain) was profiled in a study of T cell responses to AZD1222 COVID-19 vaccine. Study results and caveats: Spike-specific TCRs gained breadth and depth after people received two AZD1222 doses.

The table came from immunoSEQ multiplex PCR; TCRdb's copy has only in-frame clones and leaves some out. The sample contains about 120,000 clones, around 86% of which appear only once. About this clone: As yet, its antigen is unknown.

Germline V gene lookup returns CDR1 LNHDA and CDR2 SQIVND (reference sequence). The CDR3 is 13 residues long. Trimming at V came to 9 bases and at J to 6 bases, leaving 10 bases not matched to a gene. The receptor comes from an adult in good health. V usage is TRBV19 and J usage is TRBJ1-2; the match to TRBD1 covers 7 bases. Specimen: peripheral blood, collected on day 0 of AZD1222 vaccination. The CDR3 nucleotides read TGTGCCAGCTCCCTGGGACAGTCGGATGGCTACACCTTC. This gives the protein CASSLGQSDGYTF. Based on the CDR3 plus reference TRBV19 and TRBJ1-2, the full variable domain is DGGITQSPKYLFRKEGQNVTLSCEQNLNHDAMYWYRQDPGQGLRLIYYSQIVNDFQKGDIAEGYSVSREKKESFPLTVTSAQKNPTAFYLCASSLGQSDGYTFGSGTRLTVV.